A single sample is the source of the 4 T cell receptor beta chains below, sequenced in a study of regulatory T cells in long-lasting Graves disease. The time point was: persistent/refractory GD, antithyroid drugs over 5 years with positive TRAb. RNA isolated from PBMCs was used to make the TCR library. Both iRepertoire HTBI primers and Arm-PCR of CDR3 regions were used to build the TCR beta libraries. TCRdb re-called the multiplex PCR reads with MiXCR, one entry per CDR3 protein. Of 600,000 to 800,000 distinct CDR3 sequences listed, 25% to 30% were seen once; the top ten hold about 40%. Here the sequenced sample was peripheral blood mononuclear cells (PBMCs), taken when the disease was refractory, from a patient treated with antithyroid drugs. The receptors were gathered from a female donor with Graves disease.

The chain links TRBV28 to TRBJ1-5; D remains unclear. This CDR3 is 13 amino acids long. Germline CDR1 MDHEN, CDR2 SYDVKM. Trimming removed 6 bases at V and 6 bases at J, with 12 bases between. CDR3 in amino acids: CASRRVLSQPQHF. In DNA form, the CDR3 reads TGTGCCAGCAGGAGAGTATTAAGTCAGCCCCAGCATTTT.

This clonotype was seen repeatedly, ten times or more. Written as DNA, the CDR3 is TGTGCCAGCAGTTGGACAGGCTCTAACTATGGCTACACCTTC. Amino acid sequence: CASSWTGSNYGYTF. V is TRBV27 and J is TRBJ1-2, with 7 bases identical to TRBD1. CDR1 and CDR2 (germline): MNHEY, SMNVEV (reference sequence). The length of the CDR3 is 14 residues. After removal of 4 bases from V and 0 bases from J, the junction contained 2 bases not matched to a gene.

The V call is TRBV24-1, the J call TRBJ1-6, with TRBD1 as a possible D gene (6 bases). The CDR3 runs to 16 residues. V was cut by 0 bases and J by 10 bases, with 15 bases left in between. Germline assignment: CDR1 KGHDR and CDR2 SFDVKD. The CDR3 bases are TGTGCCACCAGTGATTTGCACTCAGGGGACATGTCACCCCTCCACTTT. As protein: CATSDLHSGDMSPLHF.

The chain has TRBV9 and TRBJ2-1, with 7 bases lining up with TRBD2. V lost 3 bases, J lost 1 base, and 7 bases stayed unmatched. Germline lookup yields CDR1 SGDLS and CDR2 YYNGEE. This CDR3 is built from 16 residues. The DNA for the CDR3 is TGTGCCAGCAGCGATAGACTAGCAACTTCCTACAATGAGCAGTTCTTC. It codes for CASSDRLATSYNEQFF. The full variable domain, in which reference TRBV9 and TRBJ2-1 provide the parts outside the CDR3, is DSGVTQTPKHLITATGQRVTLRCSPRSGDLSVYWYQQSLDQGLQFLIQYYNGEERAKGNILERFSAQQFPDLHSELNLSSLELGDSALYFCASSDRLATSYNEQFFGPGTRLTVL.